Below are 4 T cell receptor beta chains sequenced from a single sample in a study of T cells in localized non-small cell lung cancer. Produced via immunoSEQ multiplex PCR; TCRdb's table is partial and in-frame only. The table records about 3,000 clones, approximately 20% of them present only once. The source material was lung tumor tissue, sampled before any cancer treatment. The receptor source for this set is a man between 18 and 50 years old with stage II lung adenocarcinoma.

The chain recombines TRBV12-5 with TRBJ2-3, with 8 positions matching TRBD1. V gave up 4 bases and J gave up 8 bases; unmatched junction bases: 8. Germline V gene lookup returns CDR1 LGHNT and CDR2 FRNRAP. This CDR3 is built from 14 residues. In DNA, the CDR3 is TGTGCTAGTGGTTCCAGGGGGCCCCCGAGTACGCAGTATTTT. Translated, it gives CASGSRGPPSTQYF.

V usage is TRBV4-1 and J usage is TRBJ2-7; TRBD1 matches 7 bases. Germline V gene data show CDR1 as MGHRA and CDR2 as YSYEKL. V shed 4 bases and J 0 bases; nucleotides not matched to a gene: 6. The CDR3 totals 15 residues. CDR3 sequence: CASSLDRAPSYEQYF. The CDR3 DNA is TGCGCCAGCAGCCTAGACAGGGCCCCCTCCTACGAGCAGTACTTC.

J is TRBJ2-5 and V is TRBV10-2; TRBD1 matches 7 bases. The CDR3 length is 13 residues. Trimming removed 10 bases from V and 1 base from J; junction bases left unmatched: 6. Germline lookup yields CDR1 WSHSY and CDR2 SAAADI. CDR3 sequence (DNA): TGCGCCACCCGACAGGGCCGCCAAGAGACCCAGTACTTC. This encodes CATRQGRQETQYF.

The gene calls are TRBV28 and TRBJ1-3; 9 nucleotides align to TRBD1. The CDR3 totals 16 residues. Germline CDR1 MDHEN, CDR2 SYDVKM. The ends lost 5 bases at V and 0 bases at J; junction bases unmatched: 5. DNA of the CDR3: TGTGCCAGCAGTACGGGACAGGGATTCTCTGGAAACACCATATATTTT. Its translation: CASSTGQGFSGNTIYF.